The rows below give T cell receptor beta chains drawn from one sample of a study of T cells in Graves' hyperthyroidism and ophthalmopathy. TCRdb re-called the multiplex PCR reads through MiXCR, storing one row per CDR3 protein. The table has about half a million distinct CDR3 sequences, 20% to 25% seen once; the top ten hold more than 25%. The sample taken for sequencing was blood. Receptors originate from a man between 18 and 35 years old with Graves' hyperthyroidism. CDR3s include the opening cysteine and the closing phenylalanine or tryptophan. D genes are given only for firm matches. Clone size appears in some rows only: once, few, many, or a class for an expanded clone.

V gene,D gene,clone size,J gene,CDR3 protein,CDR3 DNA
TRBV7-3,.,many,TRBJ1-3,CASSLVEGDTIYF,TGTGCCAGCAGCCTGGTGGAGGGCGACACCATATATTTT
TRBV19,.,few,TRBJ1-2,CASNQGSYGYTF,TGTGCCAGTAATCAGGGCTCCTATGGCTACACCTTC
TRBV12-3/TRBV12-4,.,.,TRBJ1-5,CASSSRINSNQPQHF,TGTGCCAGCAGTTCCAGGATTAATAGCAATCAGCCCCAGCATTTT
TRBV6-5,TRBD2,many,TRBJ2-7,CASSYGGGPPSEQYF,TGTGCCAGCAGTTACGGGGGGGGACCTCCTAGCGAGCAGTACTTC
TRBV7-8,TRBD1,many,TRBJ2-5,CASSLGDRAQETQYF,TGTGCCAGCAGCTTAGGGGACAGGGCCCAAGAGACCCAGTACTTC
TRBV28,TRBD1,many,TRBJ1-2,CASTPWGRDSNYGYTF,TGTGCCAGCACCCCCTGGGGTCGGGACAGCAACTATGGCTACACCTTC
TRBV6-5,.,many,TRBJ1-1,CASSYFPVGNTEAFF,TGTGCCAGCAGTTACTTCCCGGTAGGGAACACTGAAGCTTTCTTT
TRBV28,.,many,TRBJ2-2,CASRAGQLLAGELFF,TGTGCCAGCAGGGCGGGACAGCTTCTGGCCGGGGAGCTGTTTTTT
TRBV10-2,.,.,TRBJ2-7,CASSDRPSYEQYF,TGCGCCAGCAGCGACAGGCCCTCCTACGAGCAGTACTTC
TRBV27,TRBD2,many,TRBJ2-5,CASSLLAGSQETQYF,TGTGCCAGCAGTTTGCTAGCGGGGAGCCAAGAGACCCAGTACTTC
TRBV5-1,.,many,TRBJ2-7,CASSLTFGPSYEQYF,TGCGCCAGCAGCCTGACCTTTGGCCCCTCCTACGAGCAGTACTTC
TRBV12-3/TRBV12-4,.,many,TRBJ2-2,CATLTGRTGELFF,TGTGCCACCCTTACCGGGCGGACCGGGGAGCTGTTTTTT
TRBV7-9,.,many,TRBJ2-7,CASSLDGMAPEQYF,TGTGCCAGCAGCTTGGACGGCATGGCCCCCGAGCAGTACTTC
TRBV15,.,once,TRBJ1-2,CATCNGGGVDGNYGYTF,TGTGCCACCTGCAACGGGGGAGGGGTCGACGGTAACTATGGCTACACCTTC
TRBV12-5,.,.,TRBJ1-1,CASGLSREPFRRGMNTEAFF,TGTGCTAGTGGCCTTTCCAGAGAGCCCTTTCGGAGGGGCATGAACACTGAAGCTTTCTTT
TRBV20-1,.,many,TRBJ1-2,CSALWDGYTF,TGCAGTGCCCTCTGGGATGGCTACACCTTC
TRBV11-2,TRBD1,few,TRBJ1-6,CASSLVAQGSHNSPLHF,TGTGCCAGCAGCTTAGTTGCACAGGGGTCCCATAATTCACCCCTCCACTTT
TRBV30,.,many,TRBJ1-2,CACITGLYGYTF,TGTGCCTGCATCACAGGGCTCTATGGCTACACCTTC
TRBV11-2,TRBD1,few,TRBJ2-2,CASSTRTGWGTGELFF,TGTGCCAGCAGCACACGGACAGGGTGGGGCACCGGGGAGCTGTTTTTT
TRBV30,.,many,TRBJ2-2,CAWKWAPNTGELFF,TGTGCCTGGAAATGGGCTCCGAATACCGGGGAGCTGTTTTTT
TRBV9,.,few,TRBJ1-5,CASSVDGVSNQPQRF,TGTGCCAGCAGCGTAGATGGGGTTAGCAATCAGCCCCAGCGTTTT
TRBV28,TRBD1,.,TRBJ2-7,CASSIRTGSYEQYF,TGTGCCAGCAGTATCCGGACAGGGTCTTACGAGCAGTACTTC
TRBV14,.,many,TRBJ1-2,CASSLDRTYGYTF,TGTGCCAGCAGTCTCGACAGGACCTATGGCTACACCTTC
TRBV11-2,TRBD2,many,TRBJ2-7,CASTSPPGGFAYEQYF,TGTGCCAGCACCTCCCCCCCGGGAGGGTTTGCATACGAGCAGTACTTC
TRBV6-1,.,.,TRBJ1-1,CASIETAADKAFF,TGTGCCAGCATAGAGACAGCGGCAGATAAAGCTTTCTTT
TRBV27,.,once,TRBJ1-5,CTSSSVTDPGGHQPQHF,TGTACCAGCAGTTCAGTAACGGACCCTGGGGGTCATCAGCCCCAGCATTTT
TRBV19,.,many,TRBJ2-5,CASRNRGGETQYF,TGTGCCAGTAGGAACAGGGGAGGAGAGACCCAGTACTTC
TRBV12-5,.,many,TRBJ2-2,CASGIHTGELFF,TGTGCTAGTGGTATCCACACCGGGGAGCTGTTTTTT